This TCR beta chain was identified in a study of OX40 agonist ivuxolimab in advanced cancers. CDR1 SGHRS and CDR2 YFSETQ come from the germline V gene. Trimming cost V 1 base and J 5 bases, with 9 bases left between them. The CDR3 has 13 residues. TCRdb keeps only in-frame clones here, not all; method: immunoSEQ multiplex PCR. Of about 79,000 clones in the sample, less than 95% were seen once. The V call is TRBV5-1, the J call TRBJ2-5; D remains ambiguous. The sequence was obtained from an adult with an advanced solid tumor such as melanoma, head and neck, liver or kidney cancer. The sample in question was CD4+ or CD8+ T cells sorted from blood, obtained in a trial of the OX40 agonist ivuxolimab. The CDR3 loop is CASSLWSWETQYF. The CDR3 DNA follows: TGCGCCAGCAGCTTGTGGAGTTGGGAGACCCAGTACTTC. Full variable domain (remainder filled in from reference TRBV5-1 and TRBJ2-5): KAGVTQTPRYLIKTRGQQVTLSCSPISGHRSVSWYQQTPGQGLQFLFEYFSETQRNKGNFPGRFSGRQFSNSRSEMNVSTLELGDSALYLCASSLWSWETQYFGPGTRLLVL.